A single sample is the source of the 5 T cell receptor beta chains below, sequenced in a study of CD8 T cells in Susac syndrome. When the RNA was reverse transcribed, random hexamers were used with an input of 0.5 to 1 ug. TCRdb processed the immunoSEQ multiplex PCR reads anew with MiXCR; each CDR3 protein has one entry. This table holds approximately 100,000 distinct CDR3 sequences, 80% to 95% found once. Sequenced: CD4+ T cells from PBMCs. The receptors were gathered from a human donor in good health.

J is TRBJ2-1 and V is TRBV5-4; 7 nucleotides align to TRBD2. The CDR3 contains 15 residues. The junction had 7 bases not matched to a gene; V was cut back by 0 bases and J by 7 bases. CDR1 SGHNT and CDR2 YYREEE come from the germline V gene (reference sequence). CDR3: CASSLEPREWNEQFF. The CDR3 nucleotides are TGTGCCAGCAGCTTGGAGCCGCGGGAGTGGAATGAGCAGTTCTTC.

This chain uses TRBV6-5 with TRBJ1-2; weak D call: TRBD1 (5 bases). Germline values: CDR1 MNHEY, CDR2 SVGAGI. The CDR3 is 14 amino acids. With 2 bases removed from V and 3 bases from J, the gap between germline ends came to 10 bases. CDR3 DNA: TGTGCCAGCAGTTACCGTGCGGGACACTATGGCTACACCTTC. It yields the protein CASSYRAGHYGYTF.

The chain couples TRBV12-3 or TRBV12-4 to TRBJ2-5, with TRBD2 matching over 10 bases. CDR3 length: 16 amino acids. The V segment lost 6 bases and the J segment 6 bases; nucleotides outside the gene matches: 13. CDR3 sequence: CASSPGVSGRRKTQYF. CDR3 DNA sequence: TGTGCCAGCAGCCCCGGGGTTAGCGGGAGGAGAAAGACCCAGTACTTC.

The chain joins TRBV9 to TRBJ1-1; possible D gene TRBD1, 6 bases. This CDR3 is built from 13 residues. Per germline, CDR1 SGDLS and CDR2 YYNGEE. V shed 3 bases and J shed 6 bases, with 12 bases lying between them. The CDR3 DNA reads TGTGCCAGCAGCGCAGAACAGGGATCTGAAGCTTTCTTT. Amino acid sequence: CASSAEQGSEAFF.

V gene TRBV20-1 combines with J gene TRBJ2-1, with no clear D. This CDR3 has 13 residues. CDR1 and CDR2 (germline): DFQATT, SNEGSKA (reference sequence). V lost 0 bases to trimming and J lost 3 bases, with 6 bases between them. CDR3 residues: CSARERSYNEQFF. CDR3 sequence (DNA): TGCAGTGCTAGAGAACGGAGCTACAATGAGCAGTTCTTC.